This TCR beta chain was recovered during a study of T cells in localized non-small cell lung cancer (dated by TCRdb to about 2020). A note on the overall study: The study analyzed T cell repertoires of 236 early-stage NSCLC patients, comparing tumors and uninvolved tumor-adjacent lungs. The cohort comprised 236 treatment-naïve NSCLC patients with resected, localized lung tumors. Of the NSCLC patients, around 130 were male and around 99 were female, and the mean age was approximately 66 years. Paper-wide results and their limitations: Uninvolved tumor-adjacent lung showed the highest T cell clonality, higher than tumor, which suggests more focused antigenic responses in the adjacent lung. A median of 57 of the top 100 tumor clones turned up in the paired uninvolved adjacent lung, and roughly 28 of those clones also ranked among the top 100 of that same adjacent lung. Longer overall survival was associated with higher blood T cell density, whereas shorter survival was associated with higher adjacent-lung clonality. Because multi-region tumor sequencing was not done, intratumor heterogeneity could not be ruled out. Since the design was exploratory, TCR variables were selected using unadjusted p-values with no false-discovery rate correction.

On this clone: Which antigen it targets is not known. No per-base quality is available; no much larger clone lies one base away.

From the cysteine through the phenylalanine, the CDR3 covers 15 amino acids. CDR3 DNA only is kept here, 45 bases in frame from base 1. The germline V gene specifies SGDLS as CDR1 and YYNGEE as CDR2. V is reduced by 1 base and J by 1 base, leaving a spacing of 11 bases between them. TCR beta CDR3 regions were sequenced from DNA using the immunoSEQ Assay. As for the authors' bioinformatics: T cell density was computed as TCR beta template counts normalized to usable DNA estimated by amplifying housekeeping genes. Using the preseqR package, richness was estimated by extrapolating to 120,000 templates for tissue samples and 400,000 templates for PBMC samples. Clonality was taken to be one minus Pielou's evenness. Tissue-enriched TCRs were identified through differential abundance testing performed on productive amino-acid clonotypes, with a minimum total count of 5 and an alpha of 0.1. The Jaccard Index and the Morisita Overlap Index were used to quantify repertoire overlap between compartments. GLIPH grouped TCR beta CDR3s together with public tetramer-defined viral CDR3s, and a viral motif had to include at least three viral sequences and also show V-gene enrichment. The clones in this table, taken by TCRdb from immuneACCESS, are in-frame only. Not every clone is retained; where verified, under half of the shortfall comes from an unresolved V gene, and the cause of the rest is unknown. The V and J calls and clone size come from that table; D and trimming were worked out from the DNA. This sample lists around 53,000 clones; about 78% were detected once. The ten largest clones capture about 4% of the sample.

At diagnosis, peripheral blood, uninvolved tumor-adjacent lung and tumor were collected and stored as a combination of fresh-frozen and FFPE material. For TCR repertoire profiling, the blood samples were analyzed as peripheral blood mononuclear cells. Here the sequenced sample was PBMCs, taken before any cancer treatment. The TCR comes from a woman aged 40-75 years with stage II lung adenocarcinoma. In this chain, TRBV9 is recombined with TRBJ1-1; the D segment could be TRBD1, given 5 matching bases. The CDR3 region: CASSVTGGTNTEAFF. The DNA is TGTGCCAGCAGCGTAACTGGGGGGACGAACACTGAAGCTTTCTTT. The CDR3, completed at both ends by the reference TRBV9 and TRBJ1-1 genes, gives the full variable domain DSGVTQTPKHLITATGQRVTLRCSPRSGDLSVYWYQQSLDQGLQFLIQYYNGEERAKGNILERFSAQQFPDLHSELNLSSLELGDSALYFCASSVTGGTNTEAFFGQGTRLTVV.